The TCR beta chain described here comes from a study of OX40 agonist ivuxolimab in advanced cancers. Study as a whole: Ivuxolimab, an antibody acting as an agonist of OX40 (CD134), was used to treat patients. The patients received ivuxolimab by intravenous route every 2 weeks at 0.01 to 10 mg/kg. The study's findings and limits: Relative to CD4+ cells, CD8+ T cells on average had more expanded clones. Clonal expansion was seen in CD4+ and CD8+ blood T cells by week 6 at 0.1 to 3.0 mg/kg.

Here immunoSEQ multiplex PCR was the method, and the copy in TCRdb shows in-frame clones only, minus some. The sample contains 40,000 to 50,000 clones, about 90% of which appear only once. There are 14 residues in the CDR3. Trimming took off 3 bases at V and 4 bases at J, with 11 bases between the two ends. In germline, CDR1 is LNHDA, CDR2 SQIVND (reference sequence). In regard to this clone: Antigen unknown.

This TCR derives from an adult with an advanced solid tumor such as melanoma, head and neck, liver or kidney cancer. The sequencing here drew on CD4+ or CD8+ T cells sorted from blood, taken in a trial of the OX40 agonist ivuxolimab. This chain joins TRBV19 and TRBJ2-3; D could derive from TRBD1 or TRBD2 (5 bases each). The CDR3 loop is CASSIGTRSDTQYF. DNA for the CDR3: TGTGCCAGTAGTATCGGGACCCGGTCAGATACGCAGTATTTT.